This T cell receptor beta chain stems from a study of blood T cell repertoires in COVID-19 (TCRdb year 2020). For context, the study as a whole: Collaborator samples came from the United States, Italy and Spain and covered acute and convalescent phases of COVID-19. Nearly every sample came with metadata listing a de-identified subject ID, COVID-19 status, age in years and sex. Deeply sampled blood TCRbeta repertoires from subjects exposed to, actively infected with, or recovered from COVID-19 were included in the dataset. Where HLA class I and class II types were available, the types were taken from metadata supplied by the sample provider, not from assay-based typing. A freely available public database, intended as a resource for researchers studying the immune response to SARS-CoV-2, is where the repertoires were released. Samples were obtained from the ongoing ImmuneRACE study (first 160 participants) and from some 1,300 subjects provided by 6 global collaborators. The material from the prospective study consisted of cDNA or gDNA derived from T cells, B-cell-depleted T cells, or PBMCs.

Beyond this particular receptor, the publication reports: The quantity of clinical and demographic metadata differed by source and by participant and was supplied without curation.

TCRbeta CDR3 regions were amplified from genomic DNA using the immunoSEQ Assay, a bias-controlled multiplex PCR. The authors' pipeline ran thus. The number of nucleated cells in each sample was estimated by amplification of reference gene primers within the assay. To quantify the absolute abundance of each unique TCRbeta CDR3 rearrangement, sequence reads were collapsed and filtered. Productive Simpson clonality was computed per sample as the square root of Simpson's diversity index over productive rearrangements. TCRdb mirrors the immuneACCESS table, restricted to in-frame sequences. Some clones are absent from its copies; in checked studies, under half trace to an unresolved V gene, and the reason for the others is unknown. The V and J calls and clone size were taken over from that table, and D and trimming were inferred from the DNA. The sample table records fewer than 100,000 clones; 88% of these occur just once. Jointly, the top ten make up less than 45% of the sample.

Whole blood was collected in K2EDTA tubes by collaborating institutions according to the institutions' own protocols. For TCRbeta analysis, collaborators shipped samples as frozen whole blood, isolated PBMCs, or DNA extracted from either of those sample types. In regard to this clone: The specificity of this receptor is unknown. The sample holds no much larger clone one base away, and base qualities are not on file.

Sequenced sample: peripheral blood. The sequence derives from a human donor in a cohort sampled during active COVID-19.

CDR3 region: CASSWTPPLGYTF. The nucleotide sequence reads as follows: TGTGCCAGCAGTTGGACACCTCCCCTCGGTTACACCTTC. Rearrangement joined TRBV6-2 or TRBV6-3 to TRBJ1-2; the D gene is perhaps TRBD1, from 5 matching bases. CDR1 and CDR2 (MNHEY, SVGEGT) derive from the germline V gene. The CDR3 covers 13 residues, taking in both the cysteine and the phenylalanine. Just CDR3 DNA is preserved here, 39 bases in frame from base 1. Trimming at the junction amounts to 4 bases on V and 11 bases on J, and the germline ends lie 17 bases apart.